The entry that follows covers one T cell receptor (beta chain) sequence. The antigen remains undetermined. As to time point: week 47, end of study. Each vaccine dose was 300 ug of mutant IDH1 20-mer peptide, with topical imiquimod. There were new WHO grade 3 or 4 astrocytomas in the donors, and these were IDH1-mutant and ATRX-lost. The CDR3 is 17 residues long. Germline-derived CDR1 and CDR2 are LNHDA and SQIVND (reference sequence). With 5 bases clipped from V and 3 bases from J, the junction kept 10 bases outside the gene matches. Produced via immunoSEQ multiplex PCR; TCRdb's table is partial and in-frame only. This table has approximately 22,000 clones, 82% appearing once. This entry belongs to a study of a mutant IDH1 vaccine in newly diagnosed glioma. Study summary: Initiation of the vaccine course occurred 4-6 weeks after radiotherapy alone, or alongside temozolomide cycles. Treated patients, averaging approximately 40 years, were roughly 60% male and around 38% female.

This receptor was taken from a middle-aged man with glioma. Some clones in this sample may be carry-over from other donors' samples. This sample comprised PBMCs, obtained from a glioma patient whose treatment included an IDH1 peptide vaccine. The chain is built from TRBV19 and TRBJ1-1; TRBD1 matches at 12 bases. The CDR3 nucleotides read TGTGCCAGTAGTGTCCGGGACAGGGGGCGCAAGGACACTGAAGCTTTCTTT. It translates to CASSVRDRGRKDTEAFF.